Below are 30 T cell receptor beta chains sequenced from a single sample in a study of T-cell memory formation after mild COVID-19. TCRdb reanalysed the 5' RACE reads using MiXCR and keeps one entry per CDR3 protein. The sample shows around 300,000 distinct CDR3 sequences, around 8% of them seen only once. Sequencing was carried out using PBMCs or a T cell subset sorted from them (not recorded which). Source of these receptors: a young man who had mild COVID-19 (a few samples of this study predate the infection). Cell type and time point are not known.

The table lists this clonotype with many counts. The gene calls are TRBV29-1 and TRBJ2-1; TRBD2 is a possible D gene (6 bases). Trimming pared 5 bases from V and 12 bases from J, leaving 20 bases between. Looked up from germline, CDR1 is SQVTM and CDR2 is ANQGSEA. This CDR3 spans 13 amino acids. In nucleotides, the CDR3 is TGCAGCGTTTTCGGAGGGGTCGATTTCGGGCAGTTCTTC. It encodes CSVFGGVDFGQFF.

The table lists this clonotype with a few counts. The genes are TRBV27 and TRBJ2-7, with unresolved D. CDR3 length: 16 amino acids. Germline V gene data show CDR1 as MNHEY and CDR2 as SMNVEV (reference sequence). V lost 6 bases, J lost 2 bases, and 20 bases lay in between. The CDR3 DNA is TGTGCCAGCAGGCCCCACGCGACTGGGGTAACCTACGAGCAGTACTTC. Translated: CASRPHATGVTYEQYF.

V gene TRBV3-1 combines with J gene TRBJ2-7; D remains unclear. Germline CDR1 LGHDT, CDR2 YNNKEL (reference sequence). This CDR3 comprises 14 residues. The V gene lost 4 bases and the J gene lost 2 bases, with 12 bases spanning the gap. CDR3 loop: CASSLVLGTYEQYF. CDR3 coding DNA: TGTGCCAGCAGCCTCGTATTAGGAACCTACGAGCAGTACTTC.

This clonotype showed up just a few times. V is TRBV27 and J is TRBJ2-6; D is perhaps TRBD1 or TRBD2 (6 bases each). This CDR3 has 16 amino acids. Germline CDR1 is MNHEY and CDR2 is SMNVEV (reference sequence). The V end lost 3 bases, the J end lost 1 base, and 10 bases lay between the germline ends. The DNA for the CDR3 is TGTGCCAGCAGTTTGTGGGGGGCATCTGGGGCCAACGTCCTGACTTTC. Translating it yields CASSLWGASGANVLTF.

In its sample, this clonotype was seen a few times. This chain joins TRBV15 and TRBJ1-5; 8 bases map to TRBD1. The CDR3 extends over 15 amino acids. In germline, CDR1 is LNHNV, CDR2 YYDKDF (reference sequence). The junction had 2 bases not matched to a gene; V was cut back by 2 bases and J by 2 bases. The CDR3 is CATSRQGAGNQPQHF. As DNA, the CDR3 is TGTGCCACCAGCAGACAGGGGGCTGGCAATCAGCCCCAGCATTTT.

This rearrangement joins TRBV5-5 to TRBJ2-3, with D possibly matching TRBD1 (5 bases). The V gene lost 2 bases and the J gene lost 4 bases, with 11 bases spanning the gap. This CDR3 comprises 14 residues. Germline V gives CDR1 SGHKS, CDR2 YYEKEE (reference sequence). The DNA of the CDR3 is TGTGCCAGCAGCTTTGCAGGGCTGGCAGATACGCAGTATTTT. The encoded protein is CASSFAGLADTQYF.

This clonotype has a count of ten or more. The rearrangement joins TRBV7-2 to TRBJ1-5; D is unclear. V was trimmed by 3 bases and J by 5 bases, leaving 11 bases between them. Per germline, CDR1 SGHTA and CDR2 FQGNSA. The CDR3 loop spans 14 amino acids. CDR3 bases: TGTGCCAGCAGCTTTCTTGGCATAGATCAGCCCCAGCATTTT. Translation: CASSFLGIDQPQHF.

The chain joins TRBV5-1 to TRBJ2-1; TRBD2 is a possible D gene (6 bases). The germline V and J ends were trimmed by 0 bases and 2 bases, with 24 bases remaining between them. CDR3 length: 20 residues. Per germline, CDR1 SGHRS and CDR2 YFSETQ. The CDR3 here is CASSLEARRGWLAPYNEQFF. For the CDR3, the DNA is TGCGCCAGCAGCTTGGAGGCTAGGCGGGGTTGGTTGGCACCCTACAATGAGCAGTTCTTC.

This clonotype was seen ten or more times. This sequence joins TRBV29-1 and TRBJ2-1, with a weak D call TRBD2 (7 bases). Trimming removed 7 bases from V and 8 bases from J, with 12 bases in between. The length of the CDR3 is 11 residues. Germline-derived CDR1 and CDR2 are SQVTM and ANQGSEA. CDR3 sequence reads: CSAEGGYEQFF. CDR3 DNA sequence: TGCAGCGCCGAGGGGGGGTATGAGCAGTTCTTC.

The chain is built from TRBV6-6 and TRBJ2-2, with D possibly called TRBD1 or TRBD2 (7 bases each). The CDR3 spans 13 residues. CDR1 MNHNY and CDR2 SVGAGI come from the germline V gene (reference sequence). Trimming cost V 4 bases and J 9 bases, with 12 bases left between them. CDR3 protein: CASSSGGGRELFF. The CDR3 DNA is TGTGCCAGCAGTTCAGGGGGGGGTCGGGAGCTGTTTTTT.

This clonotype was observed at least ten times. The chain has TRBV4-1 and TRBJ1-6, with D maybe TRBD1 (5 bases). This CDR3 is 12 amino acids long. Germline lookup yields CDR1 MGHRA and CDR2 YSYEKL. V was clipped by 4 bases and J by 16 bases, with 14 bases between them. The CDR3 DNA follows: TGCGCCAGCAGCCTCGACGGGGACCAGCTCCACTTT. Its translation is CASSLDGDQLHF.

This clonotype was seen ten or more times. The J gene is TRBJ2-7, the V gene TRBV5-1, with D tentatively TRBD1 (5 bases). This CDR3 comprises 15 residues. Germline values: CDR1 SGHRS, CDR2 YFSETQ. V lost 0 bases, J lost 3 bases, and 13 bases lay in between. The DNA for the CDR3 is TGCGCCAGCAGCTTGGAAACAGGATCCCACTACGAGCAGTACTTC. The encoded protein is CASSLETGSHYEQYF.

This chain uses TRBV6-6 with TRBJ2-7; 9 bases fit TRBD2. Germline V gene lookup returns CDR1 MNHNY and CDR2 SVGAGI (reference sequence). The CDR3 covers 19 residues. Losses at the gene ends were 0 bases for V and 1 base for J; bases not matched to a gene: 13. The CDR3: CASSYSMAAGGGLSYEQYF. CDR3 coding DNA: TGTGCCAGCAGTTACTCGATGGCAGCGGGGGGCGGATTATCCTACGAGCAGTACTTC.

The rearrangement joins TRBV15 to TRBJ2-3, with TRBD1 matching 7 bases. CDR3 length equals 16 residues. V gave up 2 bases and J gave up 0 bases; unmatched junction bases: 5. The V gene's germline CDR1 is LNHNV and CDR2 YYDKDF (reference sequence). The CDR3 is CATSRYTGVSTDTQYF. The CDR3 coding sequence is TGTGCCACCAGCAGATATACAGGGGTCAGCACAGATACGCAGTATTTT.

In its sample, this clonotype was seen a few times. J is TRBJ2-7 and V is TRBV18; TRBD1 is a possible D gene (5 bases). V was pared by 3 bases and J by 3 bases, with 9 bases between. The CDR3 has 13 residues. Germline V gives CDR1 KGHSH, CDR2 LQKENI. The CDR3, as DNA: TGTGCCAGCTCACCGGCCCAGGGCTACGAGCAGTACGTC. Its protein is CASSPAQGYEQYV.

This chain uses TRBV7-8 with TRBJ2-2, with D unclear. Germline V gene sequence: CDR1 SGHVS, CDR2 FQNEAQ. The ends were cut back, 5 bases at V and 4 bases at J, with 14 bases in the middle. The CDR3 consists of 15 residues. The CDR3, as DNA: TGTGCCAGCAGCCCTTCCCGCTCCGGCACCGGGGAGCTGTTTTTT. Protein sequence: CASSPSRSGTGELFF. Variable domain in full (rest from reference TRBV7-8 and TRBJ2-2): GAGVSQSPRYKVAKRGQDVALRCDPISGHVSLFWYQQALGQGPEFLTYFQNEAQLDKSGLPSDRFFAERPEGSVSTLKIQRTQQEDSAVYLCASSPSRSGTGELFFGEGSRLTVL.

This clonotype occurred many times. J is TRBJ2-5 and V is TRBV5-1, with 7 bases fitting TRBD2. This CDR3 has 14 residues. From germline, CDR1 is SGHRS and CDR2 YFSETQ. J was trimmed by 4 bases and V by 0 bases; bases with no gene match: 3. Here the CDR3 reads CASSLEGGGETQYF. The CDR3 DNA sequence: TGCGCCAGCAGCTTGGAGGGCGGGGGAGAGACCCAGTACTTC.

This clonotype occurred many times. The rearrangement joins TRBV20-1 to TRBJ1-5; the D gene is possibly TRBD1 (5 bases). The V gene's germline CDR1 is DFQATT and CDR2 SNEGSKA (reference sequence). The V end lost 0 bases, the J end lost 2 bases, and 26 bases lay between the germline ends. The CDR3 has 20 residues. The CDR3 nucleotides read TGCAGTGCTAGAGACTACCTACAGGAAATTTCTCGCAGGGGCAATCAGCCCCAGCATTTT. It yields the protein CSARDYLQEISRRGNQPQHF.

V usage is TRBV10-3 and J usage is TRBJ2-1; a weak D match, TRBD1 (5 bases). V shed 4 bases and J shed 2 bases, with 9 bases lying between them. The CDR3 length is 14 residues. Germline V lookup: CDR1 ENHRY, CDR2 SYGVKD. Here the CDR3 DNA reads TGTGCCATCAGTGGGGGCAAGACCTACAATGAGCAGTTCTTC. Translated: CAISGGKTYNEQFF.

This clonotype has a count of ten or more. V and J are TRBV5-1 and TRBJ2-5; D is uncertain. The germline V and J ends were trimmed by 2 bases and 1 base, with 9 bases remaining between them. This CDR3 region has 14 residues. Per the germline V gene, CDR1 is SGHRS and CDR2 is YFSETQ. CDR3 amino acids: CASSLDTAQETQYF. Written as DNA, the CDR3 is TGCGCCAGCAGCTTAGACACGGCCCAAGAGACCCAGTACTTC.

This chain joins TRBV4-3 and TRBJ2-3; possibly TRBD1 or TRBD2 for D (6 bases each). V lost 6 bases, J lost 6 bases, and 16 bases lay in between. This CDR3 is 14 amino acids long. Germline CDR1 and CDR2: LGHNA and YSLEER. Written as DNA, the CDR3 is TGCGCCAGCAGTCAGAGGGGGGCCGGGGATACGCAGTATTTT. This gives the protein CASSQRGAGDTQYF.

The chain recombines TRBV7-8 with TRBJ2-1; 7 bases line up with TRBD1. This CDR3 region has 16 residues. CDR1 SGHVS and CDR2 FQNEAQ come from the germline V gene. J gave up 4 bases and V 0 bases, and 6 bases lay outside the gene matches. The CDR3 region has the DNA TGTGCCAGCAGCTTAGCGCTACAGGGGCTGTACAATGAGCAGTTCTTC. Translated: CASSLALQGLYNEQFF.

This clonotype was seen more than once but under ten times. The chain links TRBV5-1 to TRBJ2-1; 9 bases are a match to TRBD2. The germline gives CDR1 SGHRS, CDR2 YFSETQ. After removal of 1 base from V and 8 bases from J, the junction contained 4 bases not matched to a gene. This CDR3 is built from 14 residues. This chain's CDR3 is CASSLLAGYDEQFF. CDR3 sequence (DNA): TGCGCCAGCAGCTTGCTAGCGGGGTACGATGAGCAGTTCTTC.

The chain employs TRBV7-6 and TRBJ2-1, with D tentatively TRBD2 (6 bases). This CDR3 spans 14 amino acids. Per germline, CDR1 SGHVS and CDR2 FNYEAQ. The V end lost 5 bases, the J end lost 12 bases, and 20 bases lay between the germline ends. The CDR3 DNA is TGTGCCAGCAGCATCCGGGGCAACGGGCGGGGGCAGTTCTTC. Protein product: CASSIRGNGRGQFF.

The chain couples TRBV9 to TRBJ2-5; TRBD2 might be the D (5 bases). V lost 4 bases and J lost 5, with 15 bases in between. Germline V gives CDR1 SGDLS, CDR2 YYNGEE. The CDR3 covers 14 residues. The CDR3 DNA reads as TGTGCCAGCAGCCCGAGCGGCTCGAAGGAGACCCAGTACTTC. Translated: CASSPSGSKETQYF.

This clonotype was detected only a few times. The CDR3 loop reads CASSITGGSTEAFF. The CDR3 DNA reads as TGCGCCAGCAGCATCACAGGGGGGAGCACTGAAGCTTTCTTT. This chain uses TRBV5-1 with TRBJ1-1, with 8 positions matching TRBD1. The CDR3 covers 14 residues. Germline V gives CDR1 SGHRS, CDR2 YFSETQ. After removal of 4 bases from V and 4 bases from J, the junction contained 6 bases not matched to a gene.

The sample holds a few counts of this clonotype. The rearrangement uses TRBV5-6 and TRBJ2-1; a weak D match, TRBD2 (5 bases). The V gene lost 3 bases and the J gene lost 9 bases, with 10 bases spanning the gap. The V gene's germline CDR1 is SGHDT and CDR2 YYEEEE. CDR3 length equals 12 residues. Here the CDR3 reads CASSWAGGEQFF. The CDR3 DNA sequence: TGTGCCAGCAGCTGGGCGGGCGGTGAGCAGTTCTTC. Full variable domain (missing parts from reference TRBV5-6 and TRBJ2-1): DAGVTQSPTHLIKTRGQQVTLRCSPKSGHDTVSWYQQALGQGPQFIFQYYEEEERQRGNFPDRFSGHQFPNYSSELNVNALLLGDSALYLCASSWAGGEQFFGPGTRLTVL.

The chain has TRBV4-3 and TRBJ2-1; D is possibly TRBD2 (5 bases). Germline V lookup: CDR1 LGHNA, CDR2 YSLEER. This CDR3 is 13 amino acids long. Trimming removed 0 bases from V and 13 bases from J, with 13 bases in between. The DNA for the CDR3 is TGCGCCAGCAGCCAAGATTCAGCGGCTCCTCAGTTCTTC. Protein sequence: CASSQDSAAPQFF.

This clonotype has only a few counts. The genes are TRBV12-3 or TRBV12-4 and TRBJ1-1; TRBD1 is a possible D gene (5 bases). Trimming pared 6 bases from V and 4 bases from J, leaving 12 bases between. CDR3 size: 13 residues. The CDR3 coding sequence is TGTGCCAGCAGAATGAGTGGGGGCACTGAAGCTTTCTTT. Protein product: CASRMSGGTEAFF.

This clonotype was counted ten times or more. The chain has TRBV7-2 and TRBJ1-3, with a weak D call TRBD1 (5 bases). Looked up from germline, CDR1 is SGHTA and CDR2 is FQGNSA. The CDR3 has 15 amino acids. The germline V and J ends were trimmed by 3 bases and 0 bases, with 9 bases remaining between them. CDR3 sequence: CASSFVGGSGNTIYF. DNA for the CDR3: TGTGCCAGCAGCTTCGTGGGGGGCTCTGGAAACACCATATATTTT.